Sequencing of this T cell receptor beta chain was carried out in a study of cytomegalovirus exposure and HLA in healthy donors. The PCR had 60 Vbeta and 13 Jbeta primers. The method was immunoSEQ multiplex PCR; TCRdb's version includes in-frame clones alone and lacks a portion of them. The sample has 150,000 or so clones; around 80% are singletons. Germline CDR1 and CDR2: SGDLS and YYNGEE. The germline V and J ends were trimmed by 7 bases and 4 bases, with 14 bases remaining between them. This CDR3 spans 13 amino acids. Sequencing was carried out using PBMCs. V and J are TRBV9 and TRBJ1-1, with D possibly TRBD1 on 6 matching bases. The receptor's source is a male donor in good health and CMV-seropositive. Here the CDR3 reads CASGGPGGTEAFF. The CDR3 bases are TGTGCCAGCGGGGGCCCAGGAGGCACTGAAGCTTTCTTT. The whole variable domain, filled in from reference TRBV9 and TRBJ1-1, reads DSGVTQTPKHLITATGQRVTLRCSPRSGDLSVYWYQQSLDQGLQFLIQYYNGEERAKGNILERFSAQQFPDLHSELNLSSLELGDSALYFCASGGPGGTEAFFGQGTRLTVV.